This paragraph covers one T cell receptor beta chain sequence. Its target is unknown. The data derive from a study of identical twins. Study-wide results and limits: Insertions were reduced in abundant cord blood beta clonotypes but not in memory repertoires. Within twin pairs, the out-of-frame alpha sequences they shared showed excess low generation probability.

TCRdb analysed the 5' RACE reads with MiXCR anew, one entry per CDR3 protein. Among 400,000 to 550,000 distinct CDR3 sequences listed, around 20% were seen once. These data were likewise used in another study, on T cells expressing NK-cell markers. That paper adds: The HCMV specificity of the expanded NKG2C+ T cell clones stayed unresolved.

The clonotype was recovered from a woman between 18 and 29 years old in good health. The sequencing input was CD4+ T cells sorted from blood.

The CDR3 sequence is CSARPLGEQFF. In DNA, the CDR3 is TGCAGTGCTCGACCCCTTGGTGAGCAGTTCTTC. The chain carries TRBV20-1 and TRBJ2-1, with D hard to call. The germline V gene has CDR1 DFQATT and CDR2 SNEGSKA (reference sequence). Trimming took off 5 bases at V and 9 bases at J, with 11 bases between the two ends. The length of the CDR3 is 11 residues.